This T cell receptor beta chain emerged from a study of spatial heterogeneity in lung cancer. The overall study: Detection consistently yielded more beta chains than alpha chains.

The CDR3 contains 11 residues. Germline V gene data show CDR1 as SQVTM and CDR2 as ANQGSEA. The junction had 2 bases not matched to a gene; V was cut back by 5 bases and J by 9 bases. Time point indicated: sample taken at primary tumor resection. Without sorting, whole RNA was sequenced from tumor, nontumor lung or frozen PBMC. The donor population consisted of some 70 patients with untreated, early-stage non-small cell lung cancer. TCR cDNA molecules each had a unique molecular identifier. Each CDR3 protein gets one entry after TCRdb re-called the 5' RACE reads with MiXCR. This table holds 15,000 or so distinct CDR3 sequences, 20% to 25% found once. This clonotype appeared many times.

The specimen was PBMCs, collected at surgery. The clonotype originates from a female donor with early-stage non-small cell lung cancer. The chain combines TRBV29-1 with TRBJ2-1, with 9 nucleotides matching TRBD2. CDR3 residues: CSVPSGTEQFF. Written as DNA, the CDR3 is TGCAGCGTTCCTAGCGGGACTGAGCAGTTCTTC.